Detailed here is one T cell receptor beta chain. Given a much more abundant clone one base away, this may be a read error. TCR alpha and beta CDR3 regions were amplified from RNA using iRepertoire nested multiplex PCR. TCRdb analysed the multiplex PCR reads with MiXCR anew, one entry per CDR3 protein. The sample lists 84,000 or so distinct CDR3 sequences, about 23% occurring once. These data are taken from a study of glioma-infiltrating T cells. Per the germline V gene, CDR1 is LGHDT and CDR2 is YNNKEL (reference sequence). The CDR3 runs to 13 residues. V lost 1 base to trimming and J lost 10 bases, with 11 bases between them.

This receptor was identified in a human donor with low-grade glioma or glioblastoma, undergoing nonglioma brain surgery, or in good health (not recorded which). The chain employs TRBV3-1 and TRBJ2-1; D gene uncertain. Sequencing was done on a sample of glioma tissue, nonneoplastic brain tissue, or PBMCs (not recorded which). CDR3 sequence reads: CASSQAPHYEQFF. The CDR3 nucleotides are TGTGCCAGCAGCCAAGCTCCCCACTACGAGCAGTTCTTC.